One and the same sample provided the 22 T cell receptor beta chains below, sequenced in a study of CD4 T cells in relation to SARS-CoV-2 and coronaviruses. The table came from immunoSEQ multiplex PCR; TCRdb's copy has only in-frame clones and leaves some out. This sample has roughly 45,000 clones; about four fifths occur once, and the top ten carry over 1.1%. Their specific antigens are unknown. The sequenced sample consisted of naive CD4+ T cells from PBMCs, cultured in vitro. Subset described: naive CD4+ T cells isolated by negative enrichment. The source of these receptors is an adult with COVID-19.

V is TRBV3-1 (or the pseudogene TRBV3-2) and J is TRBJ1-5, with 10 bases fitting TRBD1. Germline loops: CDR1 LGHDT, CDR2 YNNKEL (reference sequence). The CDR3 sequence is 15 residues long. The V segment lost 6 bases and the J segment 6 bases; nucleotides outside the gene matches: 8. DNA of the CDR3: TGTGCCAGCAGTCAGGGGACAGGGGCGGTTCAGCCCCAGCATTTT. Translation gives CASSQGTGAVQPQHF.

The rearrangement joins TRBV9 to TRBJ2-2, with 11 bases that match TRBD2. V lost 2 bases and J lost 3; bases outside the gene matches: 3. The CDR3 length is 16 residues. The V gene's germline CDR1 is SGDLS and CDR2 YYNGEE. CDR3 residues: CASSVGTSGYTGELFF. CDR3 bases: TGTGCCAGCAGCGTTGGGACTAGCGGTTACACCGGGGAGCTGTTTTTT.

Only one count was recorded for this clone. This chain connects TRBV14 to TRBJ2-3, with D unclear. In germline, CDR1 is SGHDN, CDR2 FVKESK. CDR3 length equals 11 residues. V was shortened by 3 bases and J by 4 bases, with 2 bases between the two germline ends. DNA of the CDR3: TGTGCCAGCAGCCATTCAGATACGCAGTATTTT. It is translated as CASSHSDTQYF.

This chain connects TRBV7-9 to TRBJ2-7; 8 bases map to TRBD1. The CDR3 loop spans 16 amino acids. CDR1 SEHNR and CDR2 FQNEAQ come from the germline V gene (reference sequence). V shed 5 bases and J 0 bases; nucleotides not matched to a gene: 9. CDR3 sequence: CASSQQTGATSYEQYF. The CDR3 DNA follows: TGTGCCAGCAGCCAGCAGACAGGGGCGACCTCCTACGAGCAGTACTTC.

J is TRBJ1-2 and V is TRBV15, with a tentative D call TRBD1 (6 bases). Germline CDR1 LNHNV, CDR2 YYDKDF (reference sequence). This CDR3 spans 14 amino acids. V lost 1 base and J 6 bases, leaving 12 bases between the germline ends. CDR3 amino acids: CATSRGGTPHGYTF. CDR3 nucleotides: TGTGCCACCAGCAGAGGCGGGACACCACATGGCTACACCTTC.

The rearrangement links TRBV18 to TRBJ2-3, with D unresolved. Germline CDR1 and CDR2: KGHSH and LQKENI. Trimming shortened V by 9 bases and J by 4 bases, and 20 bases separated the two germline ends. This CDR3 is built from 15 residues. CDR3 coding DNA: TGTGCCAGTTCCCCGCTCTCAGGCCATCCAGATACGCAGTATTTT. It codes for CASSPLSGHPDTQYF.

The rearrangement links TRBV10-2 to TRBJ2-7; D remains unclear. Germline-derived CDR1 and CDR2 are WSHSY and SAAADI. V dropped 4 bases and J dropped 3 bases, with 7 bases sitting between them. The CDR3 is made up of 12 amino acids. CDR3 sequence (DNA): TGCGCCAGCAGTGCGCTAAGCTACGAGCAGTACTTC. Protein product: CASSALSYEQYF.

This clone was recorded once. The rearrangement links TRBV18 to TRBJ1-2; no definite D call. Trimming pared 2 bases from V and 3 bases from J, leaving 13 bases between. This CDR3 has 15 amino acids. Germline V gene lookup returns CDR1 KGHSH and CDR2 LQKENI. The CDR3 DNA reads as TGTGCCAGCTCACCAAATAATGGCGGATACTATGGCTACACCTTC. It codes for CASSPNNGGYYGYTF. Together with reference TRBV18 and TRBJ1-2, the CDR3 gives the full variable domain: NAGVMQNPRHLVRRRGQEARLRCSPMKGHSHVYWYRQLPEEGLKFMVYLQKENIIDESGMPKERFSAEFPKEGPSILRIQQVVRGDSAAYFCASSPNNGGYYGYTFGSGTRLTVV.

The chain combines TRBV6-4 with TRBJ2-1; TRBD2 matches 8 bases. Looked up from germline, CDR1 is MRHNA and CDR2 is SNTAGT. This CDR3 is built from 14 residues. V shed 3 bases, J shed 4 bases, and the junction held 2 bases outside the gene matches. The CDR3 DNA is TGTGCCAGCAGTGAGGCTAGCGGGTACAATGAGCAGTTCTTC. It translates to CASSEASGYNEQFF.

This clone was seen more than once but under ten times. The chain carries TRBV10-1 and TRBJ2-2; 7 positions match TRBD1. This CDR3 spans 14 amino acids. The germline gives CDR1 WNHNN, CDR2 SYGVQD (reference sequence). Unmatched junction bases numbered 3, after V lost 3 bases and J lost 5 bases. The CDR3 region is CASSETGVTGELFF. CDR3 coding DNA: TGCGCCAGCAGTGAAACAGGGGTAACCGGGGAGCTGTTTTTT.

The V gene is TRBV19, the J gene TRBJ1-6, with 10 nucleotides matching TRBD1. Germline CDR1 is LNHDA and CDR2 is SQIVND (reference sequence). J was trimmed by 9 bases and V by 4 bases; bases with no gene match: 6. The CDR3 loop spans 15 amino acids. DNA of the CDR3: TGTGCCAGTAGTACGACGGGACAGGGGAGTTCACCCCTCCACTTT. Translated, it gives CASSTTGQGSSPLHF.

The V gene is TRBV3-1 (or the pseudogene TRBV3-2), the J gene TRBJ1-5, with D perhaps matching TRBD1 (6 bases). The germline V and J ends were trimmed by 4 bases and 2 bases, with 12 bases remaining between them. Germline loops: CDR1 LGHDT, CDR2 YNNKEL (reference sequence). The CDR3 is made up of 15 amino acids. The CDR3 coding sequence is TGTGCCAGCAGCCGGGGGCTGGGGGGCAATCAGCCCCAGCATTTT. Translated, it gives CASSRGLGGNQPQHF.

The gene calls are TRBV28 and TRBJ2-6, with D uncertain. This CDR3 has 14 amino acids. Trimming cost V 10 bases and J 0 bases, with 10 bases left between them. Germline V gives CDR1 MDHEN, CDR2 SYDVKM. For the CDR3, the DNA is TGTGCCACCTCCGAACACTCTGGGGCCAACGTCCTGACTTTC. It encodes CATSEHSGANVLTF.

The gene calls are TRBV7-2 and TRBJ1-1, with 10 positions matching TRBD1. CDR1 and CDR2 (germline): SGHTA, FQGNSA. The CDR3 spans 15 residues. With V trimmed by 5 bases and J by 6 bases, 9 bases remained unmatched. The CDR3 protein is CASSPPGQGRSEAFF. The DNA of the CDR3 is TGTGCCAGCAGCCCTCCGGGACAGGGGAGGTCTGAAGCTTTCTTT.

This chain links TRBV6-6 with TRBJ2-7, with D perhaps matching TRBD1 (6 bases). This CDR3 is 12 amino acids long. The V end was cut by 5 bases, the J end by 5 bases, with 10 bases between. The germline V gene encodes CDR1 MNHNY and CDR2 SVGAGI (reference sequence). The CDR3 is CASSTQGNEQYF. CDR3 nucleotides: TGTGCCAGCAGTACTCAGGGGAACGAGCAGTACTTC.

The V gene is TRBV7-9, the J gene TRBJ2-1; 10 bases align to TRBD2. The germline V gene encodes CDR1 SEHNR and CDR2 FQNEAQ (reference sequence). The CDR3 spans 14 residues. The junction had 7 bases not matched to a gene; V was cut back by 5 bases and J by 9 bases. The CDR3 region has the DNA TGTGCCAGCAGCGTTCTAGCGGGAGTAGGTGAGCAGTTCTTC. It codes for CASSVLAGVGEQFF.

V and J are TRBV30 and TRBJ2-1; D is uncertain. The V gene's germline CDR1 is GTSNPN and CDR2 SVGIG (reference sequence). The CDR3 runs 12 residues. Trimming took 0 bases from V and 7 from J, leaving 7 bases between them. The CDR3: CAWSVMGNEQFF. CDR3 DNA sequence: TGTGCCTGGAGTGTAATGGGGAATGAGCAGTTCTTC.

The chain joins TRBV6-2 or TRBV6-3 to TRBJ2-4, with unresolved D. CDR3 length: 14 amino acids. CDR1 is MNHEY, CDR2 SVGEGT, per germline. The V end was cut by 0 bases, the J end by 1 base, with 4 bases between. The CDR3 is CASSYSSAKNIQYF. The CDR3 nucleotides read TGTGCCAGCAGTTACTCCTCGGCCAAAAACATTCAGTACTTC.

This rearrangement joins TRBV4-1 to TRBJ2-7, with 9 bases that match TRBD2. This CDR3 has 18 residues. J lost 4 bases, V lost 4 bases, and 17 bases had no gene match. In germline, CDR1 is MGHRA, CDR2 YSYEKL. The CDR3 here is CASSPLSALGSGRYEQYF. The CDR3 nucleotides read TGCGCCAGCAGCCCCCTTAGCGCCCTGGGTAGCGGGAGATACGAGCAGTACTTC.

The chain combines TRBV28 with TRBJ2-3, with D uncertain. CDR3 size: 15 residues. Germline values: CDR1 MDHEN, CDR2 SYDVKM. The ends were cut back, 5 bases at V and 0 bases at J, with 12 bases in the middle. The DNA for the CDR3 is TGTGCCAGCAGTGCTCGGAGAACAAGCACAGATACGCAGTATTTT. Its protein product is CASSARRTSTDTQYF. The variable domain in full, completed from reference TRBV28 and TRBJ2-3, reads DVKVTQSSRYLVKRTGEKVFLECVQDMDHENMFWYRQDPGLGLRLIYFSYDVKMKEKGDIPEGYSVSREKKERFSLILESASTNQTSMYLCASSARRTSTDTQYFGPGTRLTVL.

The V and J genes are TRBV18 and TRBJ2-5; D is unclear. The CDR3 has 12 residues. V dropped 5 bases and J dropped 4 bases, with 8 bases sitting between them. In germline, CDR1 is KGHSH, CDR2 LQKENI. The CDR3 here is CASSDVRETQYF. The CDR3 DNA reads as TGTGCCAGCTCAGACGTCCGAGAGACCCAGTACTTC. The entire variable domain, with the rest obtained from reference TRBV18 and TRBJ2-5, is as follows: NAGVMQNPRHLVRRRGQEARLRCSPMKGHSHVYWYRQLPEEGLKFMVYLQKENIIDESGMPKERFSAEFPKEGPSILRIQQVVRGDSAAYFCASSDVRETQYFGPGTRLLVL.

As DNA, the CDR3 is TGCAGTGCTAGTGGTGCGGGAGGGATCACAGATACGCAGTATTTT. Translating gives CSASGAGGITDTQYF. The chain combines TRBV20-1 with TRBJ2-3; 9 bases match TRBD2. CDR3 length equals 15 residues. V was clipped by 3 bases and J by 2 bases; unmatched bases: 6. Germline-derived CDR1 and CDR2 are DFQATT and SNEGSKA (reference sequence).